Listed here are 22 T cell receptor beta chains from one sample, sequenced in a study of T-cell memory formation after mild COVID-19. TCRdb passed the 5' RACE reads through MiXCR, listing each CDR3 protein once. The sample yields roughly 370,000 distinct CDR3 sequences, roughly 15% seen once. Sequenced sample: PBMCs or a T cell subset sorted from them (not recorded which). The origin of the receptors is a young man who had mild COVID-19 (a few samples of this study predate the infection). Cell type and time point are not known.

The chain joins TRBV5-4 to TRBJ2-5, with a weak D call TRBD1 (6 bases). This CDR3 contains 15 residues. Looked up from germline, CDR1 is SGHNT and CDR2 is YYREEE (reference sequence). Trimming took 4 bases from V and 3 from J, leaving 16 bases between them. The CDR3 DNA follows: TGTGCCAGCAGCCAGGGGTCTACAGGAAAAGAGACCCAGTACTTC. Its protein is CASSQGSTGKETQYF.

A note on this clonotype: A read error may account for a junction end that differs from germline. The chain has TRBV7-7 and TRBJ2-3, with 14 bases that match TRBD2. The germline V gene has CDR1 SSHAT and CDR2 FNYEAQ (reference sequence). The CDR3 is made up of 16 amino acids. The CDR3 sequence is CASSLGLAGGVDTQYF. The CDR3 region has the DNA TGTGCTAGCAGCCTTGGACTAGCGGGGGGCGTGGATACGCAGTATTTT. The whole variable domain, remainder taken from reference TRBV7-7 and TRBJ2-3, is GAGVSQSPRYKVTKRGQDVTLRCDPISSHATLYWYQQALGQGPEFLTYFNYEAQPDKSGLPSDRFSAERPEGSISTLTIQRTEQRDSAMYRCASSLGLAGGVDTQYFGPGTRLTVL.

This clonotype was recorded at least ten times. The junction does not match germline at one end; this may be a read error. CDR3 sequence reads: CASSLRDEQFF. The CDR3 nucleotides read TGCGCCAGCAGCTTGCGCGATGAGCAGTTCTTC. The rearrangement links TRBV12-3 or TRBV12-4 to TRBJ2-1; D unclear. The CDR3 extends over 11 amino acids.

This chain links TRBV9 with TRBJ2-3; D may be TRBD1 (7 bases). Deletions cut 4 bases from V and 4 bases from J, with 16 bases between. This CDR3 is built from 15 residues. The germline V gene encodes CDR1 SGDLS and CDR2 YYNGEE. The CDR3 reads CASSQRRGAADTQYF. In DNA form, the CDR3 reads TGTGCCAGCAGCCAGCGCAGGGGGGCTGCAGATACGCAGTATTTT.

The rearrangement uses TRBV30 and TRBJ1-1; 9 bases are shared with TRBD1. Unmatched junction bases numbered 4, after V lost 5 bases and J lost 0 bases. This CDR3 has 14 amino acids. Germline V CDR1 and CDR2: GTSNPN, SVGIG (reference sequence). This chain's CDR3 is CAWYRGRVNTEAFF. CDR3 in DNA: TGTGCCTGGTACAGGGGGCGGGTGAACACTGAAGCTTTCTTT. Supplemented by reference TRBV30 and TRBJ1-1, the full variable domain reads SQTIHQWPATLVQPVGSPLSLECTVEGTSNPNLYWYRQAAGRGLQLLFYSVGIGQISSEVPQNLSASRPQDRQFILSSKKLLLSDSGFYLCAWYRGRVNTEAFFGQGTRLTVV.

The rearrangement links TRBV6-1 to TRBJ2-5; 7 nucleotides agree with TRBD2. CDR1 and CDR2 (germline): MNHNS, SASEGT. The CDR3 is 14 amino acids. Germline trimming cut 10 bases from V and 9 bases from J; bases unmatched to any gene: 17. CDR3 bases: TGTGCCATGAGAAGGTCGAGCGGGGTGCATGCCCAGTACTTC. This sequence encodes CAMRRSSGVHAQYF.

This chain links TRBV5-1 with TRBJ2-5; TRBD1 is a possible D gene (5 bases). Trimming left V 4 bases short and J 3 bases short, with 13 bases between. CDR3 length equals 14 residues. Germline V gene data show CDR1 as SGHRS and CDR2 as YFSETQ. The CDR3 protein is CASSLQQTEETQYF. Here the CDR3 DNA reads TGCGCCAGCAGCCTACAACAGACAGAAGAGACCCAGTACTTC.

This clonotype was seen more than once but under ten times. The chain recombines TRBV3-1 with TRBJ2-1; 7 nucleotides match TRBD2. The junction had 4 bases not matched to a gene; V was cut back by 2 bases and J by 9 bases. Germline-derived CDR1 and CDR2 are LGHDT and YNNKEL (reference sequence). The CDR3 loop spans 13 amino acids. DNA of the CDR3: TGTGCCAGCAGCCAATCAGCGGGGTCTGAGCAGTTCTTC. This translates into CASSQSAGSEQFF.

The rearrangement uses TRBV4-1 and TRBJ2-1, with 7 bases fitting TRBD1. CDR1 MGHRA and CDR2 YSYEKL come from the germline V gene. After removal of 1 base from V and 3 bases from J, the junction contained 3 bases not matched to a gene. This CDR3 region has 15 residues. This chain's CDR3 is CASSQGDSVYNEQFF. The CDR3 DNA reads TGCGCCAGCAGCCAAGGGGACAGCGTCTACAATGAGCAGTTCTTC.

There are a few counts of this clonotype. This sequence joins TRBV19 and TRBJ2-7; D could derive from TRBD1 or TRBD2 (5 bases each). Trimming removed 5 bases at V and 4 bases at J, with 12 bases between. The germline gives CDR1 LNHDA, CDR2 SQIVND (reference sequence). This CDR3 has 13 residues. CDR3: CASSYRDGYEQYV. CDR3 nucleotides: TGTGCCAGTAGTTACCGGGACGGATACGAGCAGTACGTC.

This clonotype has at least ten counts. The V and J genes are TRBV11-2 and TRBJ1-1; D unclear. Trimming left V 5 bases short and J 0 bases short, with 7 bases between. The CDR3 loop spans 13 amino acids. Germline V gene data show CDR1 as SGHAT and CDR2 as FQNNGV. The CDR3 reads CASSQSLNTEAFF. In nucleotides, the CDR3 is TGTGCCAGCAGCCAGTCCCTGAACACTGAAGCTTTCTTT.

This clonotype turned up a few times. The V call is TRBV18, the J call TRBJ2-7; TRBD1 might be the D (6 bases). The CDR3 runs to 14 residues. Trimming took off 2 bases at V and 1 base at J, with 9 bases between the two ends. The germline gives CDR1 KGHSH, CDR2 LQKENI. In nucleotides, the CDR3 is TGTGCCAGCTCACCAGGGGGCCCATCCTACGAGCAGTACTTC. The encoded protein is CASSPGGPSYEQYF.

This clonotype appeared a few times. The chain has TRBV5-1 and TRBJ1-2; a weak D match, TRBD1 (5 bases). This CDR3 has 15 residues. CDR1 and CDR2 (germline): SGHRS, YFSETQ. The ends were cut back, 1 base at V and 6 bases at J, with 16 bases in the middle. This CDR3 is CASSLRSGEANGYTF. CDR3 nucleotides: TGCGCCAGCAGCTTGCGTTCGGGGGAAGCGAATGGCTACACCTTC.

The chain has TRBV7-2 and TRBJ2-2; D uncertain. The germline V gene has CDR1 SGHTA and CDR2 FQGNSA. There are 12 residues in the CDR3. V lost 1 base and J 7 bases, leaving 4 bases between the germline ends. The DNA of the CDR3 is TGTGCCAGCAGCTTAGTCCTCGGGGAGCTGTTTTTT. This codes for CASSLVLGELFF.

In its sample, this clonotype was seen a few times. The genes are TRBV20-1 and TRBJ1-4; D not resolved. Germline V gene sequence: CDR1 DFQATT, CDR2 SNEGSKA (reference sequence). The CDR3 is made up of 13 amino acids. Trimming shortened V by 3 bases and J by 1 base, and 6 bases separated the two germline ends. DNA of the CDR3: TGCAGTGCTAGGTCGGGAACTAATGAAAAACTGTTTTTT. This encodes CSARSGTNEKLFF.

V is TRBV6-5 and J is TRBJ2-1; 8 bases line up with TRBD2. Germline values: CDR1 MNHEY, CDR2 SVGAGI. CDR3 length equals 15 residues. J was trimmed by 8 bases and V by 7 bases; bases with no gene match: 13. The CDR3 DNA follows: TGTGCCAGCACCGACTTCGGGGGGGTCGGGGATGAGCAGTTCTTC. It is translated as CASTDFGGVGDEQFF.

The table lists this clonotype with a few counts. The CDR3 nucleotides are TGCAGCGTCGCGACAGGTGGAGGAGGGTCCTACGAGCAGTACTTC. This sequence encodes CSVATGGGGSYEQYF. The chain recombines TRBV29-1 with TRBJ2-7, with D possibly being TRBD1 or TRBD2 (6 bases each). With 6 bases removed from V and 1 base from J, the gap between germline ends came to 19 bases. The CDR3 spans 15 residues. Germline lookup yields CDR1 SQVTM and CDR2 ANQGSEA.

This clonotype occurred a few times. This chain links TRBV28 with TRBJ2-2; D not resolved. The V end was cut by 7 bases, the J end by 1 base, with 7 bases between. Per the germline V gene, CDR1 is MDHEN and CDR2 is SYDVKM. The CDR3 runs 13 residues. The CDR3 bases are TGTGCCAGCACCCCAGAGAACACCGGGGAGCTGTTTTTT. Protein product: CASTPENTGELFF.

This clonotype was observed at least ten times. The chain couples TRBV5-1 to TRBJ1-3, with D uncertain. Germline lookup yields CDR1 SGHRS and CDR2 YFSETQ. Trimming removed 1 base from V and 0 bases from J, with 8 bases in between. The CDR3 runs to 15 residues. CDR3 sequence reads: CASSLNPHSGNTIYF. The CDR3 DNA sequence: TGCGCCAGCAGCTTGAACCCGCACTCTGGAAACACCATATATTTT. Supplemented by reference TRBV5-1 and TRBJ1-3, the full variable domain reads KAGVTQTPRYLIKTRGQQVTLSCSPISGHRSVSWYQQTPGQGLQFLFEYFSETQRNKGNFPGRFSGRQFSNSRSEMNVSTLELGDSALYLCASSLNPHSGNTIYFGEGSWLTVV.

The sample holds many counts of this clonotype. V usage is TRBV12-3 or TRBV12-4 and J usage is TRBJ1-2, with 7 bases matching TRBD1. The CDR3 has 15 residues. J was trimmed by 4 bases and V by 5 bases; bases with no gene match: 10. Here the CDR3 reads CASSTRQGGSYGYTF. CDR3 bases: TGTGCCAGCAGTACAAGACAGGGAGGTAGCTATGGCTACACCTTC.

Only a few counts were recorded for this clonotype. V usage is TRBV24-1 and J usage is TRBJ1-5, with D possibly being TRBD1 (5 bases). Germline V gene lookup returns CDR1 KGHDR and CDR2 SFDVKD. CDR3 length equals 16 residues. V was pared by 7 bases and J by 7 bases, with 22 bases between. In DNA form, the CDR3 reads TGTGCCACCAGCGATGGTGGACGCAGGGATGGGCAGCCCCAGCATTTT. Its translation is CATSDGGRRDGQPQHF.

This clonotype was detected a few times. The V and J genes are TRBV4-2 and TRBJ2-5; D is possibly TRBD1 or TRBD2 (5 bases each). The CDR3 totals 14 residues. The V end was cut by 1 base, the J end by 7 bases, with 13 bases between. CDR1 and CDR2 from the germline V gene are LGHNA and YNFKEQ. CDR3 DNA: TGTGCCAGCAGCCAAGGGGACGGGGCGGTGACCCAGTACTTC. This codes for CASSQGDGAVTQYF.